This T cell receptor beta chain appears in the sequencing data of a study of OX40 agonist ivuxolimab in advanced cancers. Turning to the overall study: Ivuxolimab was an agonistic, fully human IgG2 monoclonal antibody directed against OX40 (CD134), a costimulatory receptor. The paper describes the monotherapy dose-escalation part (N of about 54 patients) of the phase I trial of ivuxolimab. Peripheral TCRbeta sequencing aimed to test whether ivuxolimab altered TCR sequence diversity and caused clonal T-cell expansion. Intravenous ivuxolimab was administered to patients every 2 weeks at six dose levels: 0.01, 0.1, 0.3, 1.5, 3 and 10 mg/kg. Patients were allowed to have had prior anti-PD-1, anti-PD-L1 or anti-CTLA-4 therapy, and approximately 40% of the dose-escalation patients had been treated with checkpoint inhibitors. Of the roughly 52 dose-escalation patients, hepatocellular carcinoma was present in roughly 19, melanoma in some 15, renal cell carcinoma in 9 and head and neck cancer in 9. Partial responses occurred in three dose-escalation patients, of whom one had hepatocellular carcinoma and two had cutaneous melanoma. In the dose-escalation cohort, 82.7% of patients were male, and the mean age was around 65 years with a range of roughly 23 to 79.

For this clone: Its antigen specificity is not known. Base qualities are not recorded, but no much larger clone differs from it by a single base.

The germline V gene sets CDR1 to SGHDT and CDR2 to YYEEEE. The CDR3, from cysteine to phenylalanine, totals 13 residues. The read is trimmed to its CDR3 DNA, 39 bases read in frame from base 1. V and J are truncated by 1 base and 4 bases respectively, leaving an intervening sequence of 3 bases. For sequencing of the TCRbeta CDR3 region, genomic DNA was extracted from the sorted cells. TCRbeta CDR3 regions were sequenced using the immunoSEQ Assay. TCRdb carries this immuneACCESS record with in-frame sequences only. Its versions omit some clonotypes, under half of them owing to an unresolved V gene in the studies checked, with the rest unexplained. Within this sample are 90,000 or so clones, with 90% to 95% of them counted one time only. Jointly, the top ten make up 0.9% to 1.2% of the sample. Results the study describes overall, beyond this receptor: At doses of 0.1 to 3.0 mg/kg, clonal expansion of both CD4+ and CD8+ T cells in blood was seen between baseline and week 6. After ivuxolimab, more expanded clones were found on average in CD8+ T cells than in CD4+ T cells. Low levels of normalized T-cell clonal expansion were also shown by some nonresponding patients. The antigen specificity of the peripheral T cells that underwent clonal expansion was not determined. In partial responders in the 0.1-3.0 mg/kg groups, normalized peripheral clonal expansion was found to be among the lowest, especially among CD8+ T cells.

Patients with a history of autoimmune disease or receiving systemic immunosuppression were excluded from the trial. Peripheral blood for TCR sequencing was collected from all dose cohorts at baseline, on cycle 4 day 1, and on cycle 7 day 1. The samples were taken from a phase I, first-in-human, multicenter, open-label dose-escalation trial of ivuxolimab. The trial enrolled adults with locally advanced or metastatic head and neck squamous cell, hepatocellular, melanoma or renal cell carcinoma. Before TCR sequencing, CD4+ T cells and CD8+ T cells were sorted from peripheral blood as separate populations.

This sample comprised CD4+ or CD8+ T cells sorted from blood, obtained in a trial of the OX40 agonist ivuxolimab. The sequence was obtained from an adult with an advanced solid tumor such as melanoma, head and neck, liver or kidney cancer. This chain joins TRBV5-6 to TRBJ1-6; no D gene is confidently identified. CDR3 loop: CASSLPYNSPLHF. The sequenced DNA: TGTGCCAGCAGCTTGCCATATAATTCACCCCTCCACTTT.